Shown below are 32 T cell receptor beta chains from a single sample sequenced in a study of early T cells in non-severe SARS-CoV-2 infection. TCRdb re-analysed the 5' RACE reads in MiXCR, keeping a single row per CDR3 protein. The sample consists of 65,000 to 95,000 distinct CDR3 sequences, over 8.5% of them appearing once. Sequenced sample: whole blood. These TCRs come from an adult who was a healthcare worker with PCR-confirmed SARS-CoV-2 infection or an uninfected control (not recorded which).

Ten or more counts support this clonotype. The chain couples TRBV18 to TRBJ1-1, with unresolved D. CDR3 length equals 14 residues. Germline V gene sequence: CDR1 KGHSH, CDR2 LQKENI. V was clipped by 8 bases and J by 5 bases, with 18 bases between them. The CDR3 bases are TGTGCCAGCGCCAACCAGAGGGCGAGGACTGAAGCTTTCTTT. Translation gives CASANQRARTEAFF.

Only a few counts were recorded for this clonotype. The CDR3 DNA is TGTGCCAGCAGACAACCGGGACTAGGGCGTAATGAGCAGTTCTTC. Its protein product is CASRQPGLGRNEQFF. The V and J genes are TRBV6-6 and TRBJ2-1; TRBD2 matches 8 bases. Germline V gene lookup returns CDR1 MNHNY and CDR2 SVGAGI (reference sequence). This CDR3 region has 15 residues. Trimming took 6 bases from V and 7 from J; bases not matched to a gene: 11.

The rearrangement joins TRBV12-3 or TRBV12-4 to TRBJ2-1; 8 bases match TRBD2. The CDR3 runs to 15 residues. With V trimmed by 6 bases and J by 3 bases, 7 bases remained unmatched. The CDR3 DNA reads as TGTGCCAGCAGCCCTCTGACTAGCGTCTACAATGAGCAGTTCTTC. Protein sequence: CASSPLTSVYNEQFF.

This clonotype has only a few counts. The chain couples TRBV7-9 to TRBJ1-2, with 7 bases aligning to TRBD1. The length of the CDR3 is 16 residues. V lost 4 bases to trimming and J lost 4 bases; unmatched junction nucleotides: 12. Germline CDR1 is SEHNR and CDR2 is FQNEAQ (reference sequence). CDR3 bases: TGTGCCAGCAGCTATTCCCGGGACAGAGATTCCTATGGCTACACCTTC. Translating it yields CASSYSRDRDSYGYTF.

At least ten counts were recorded for this clonotype. This chain uses TRBV6-6 with TRBJ2-2; D unresolved. V was clipped by 1 base and J by 7 bases, with 4 bases between them. CDR1 and CDR2 (germline): MNHNY, SVGAGI (reference sequence). The CDR3 is 12 amino acids. CDR3 protein: CASSYFGGELFF. CDR3 nucleotides: TGTGCCAGCAGTTACTTCGGCGGGGAGCTGTTTTTT.

The chain links TRBV19 to TRBJ1-2, with TRBD1 matching over 11 bases. This CDR3 comprises 14 residues. CDR1 and CDR2 from the germline V gene are LNHDA and SQIVND (reference sequence). V lost 6 bases to trimming and J lost 7 bases; unmatched junction nucleotides: 7. The chain's CDR3 is CASRSFGQGAGYTF. CDR3 in DNA: TGTGCCAGTAGATCCTTTGGACAGGGGGCTGGCTACACCTTC.

This clonotype has ten or more counts. This chain connects TRBV7-6 to TRBJ2-1; D could derive from TRBD1 or TRBD2 (7 bases each). Germline-derived CDR1 and CDR2 are SGHVS and FNYEAQ. Trimming took 6 bases from V and 5 from J, leaving 17 bases between them. The CDR3 contains 15 residues. CDR3 nucleotide sequence: TGTGCCAGCAGACCCCGGCCAGGGGGGGACAATGAGCAGTTCTTC. Encoded protein: CASRPRPGGDNEQFF.

This clonotype was picked up many times. The gene calls are TRBV10-1 and TRBJ2-3; D is unclear. CDR3 length: 13 amino acids. The ends were cut back, 5 bases at V and 0 bases at J, with 6 bases in the middle. In germline, CDR1 is WNHNN, CDR2 SYGVQD (reference sequence). CDR3 amino acids: CASSRSSTDTQYF. The CDR3 DNA reads TGCGCCAGCAGTCGATCGAGCACAGATACGCAGTATTTT.

This clonotype was counted ten times or more. In DNA, the CDR3 is TGTGCCACCCGTCTAGGGGGTGGGTCCTACAATGAGCAGTTCTTC. Translation gives CATRLGGGSYNEQFF. The chain carries TRBV27 and TRBJ2-1, with a possible D match to TRBD1 (6 bases). Germline V gene data show CDR1 as MNHEY and CDR2 as SMNVEV (reference sequence). The length of the CDR3 is 15 residues. The ends were cut back, 10 bases at V and 1 base at J, with 17 bases in the middle.

This clonotype was recorded many times. The CDR3 DNA follows: TGTGCCAGCAGCTTAGGAGGGCAGCACGGGGAGACCCAGTACTTC. Amino acid sequence: CASSLGGQHGETQYF. The chain has TRBV7-2 and TRBJ2-5; tentative D call: TRBD2 (5 bases). Germline V gene data show CDR1 as SGHTA and CDR2 as FQGNSA. CDR3 length: 15 amino acids. The ends were cut back, 1 base at V and 5 bases at J, with 14 bases in the middle.

The chain employs TRBV12-3 or TRBV12-4 and TRBJ2-2; tentatively, D is TRBD1 or TRBD2 (6 bases each). V lost 7 bases and J lost 7, with 10 bases in between. This CDR3 has 12 amino acids. The CDR3 loop reads CASTGEDGELFF. CDR3 nucleotide sequence: TGTGCCAGCACAGGGGAGGACGGGGAGCTGTTTTTT.

This chain links TRBV9 with TRBJ2-4, with TRBD2 matching over 11 bases. The germline CDR1 and CDR2 sequences are SGDLS and YYNGEE. The J segment lost 8 bases and the V segment lost 0 bases, leaving 7 bases of the junction unmatched. CDR3 size: 16 residues. CDR3 coding DNA: TGTGCCAGCAGCGTAGGCACTAGCGGGAGTGGTGACATTCAGTACTTC. The encoded protein is CASSVGTSGSGDIQYF.

The chain combines TRBV27 with TRBJ2-2; no clear D gene. Germline assignment: CDR1 MNHEY and CDR2 SMNVEV (reference sequence). The CDR3 contains 18 residues. Trimming took 7 bases from V and 3 from J, leaving 24 bases between them. DNA of the CDR3: TGTGCCAGCAATCCCCTAGGATCCCCCAGCTTATACACCGGGGAGCTGTTTTTT. Its translation: CASNPLGSPSLYTGELFF.

V usage is TRBV12-3 or TRBV12-4 and J usage is TRBJ1-4; D is possibly TRBD1 (5 bases). CDR3 length: 13 amino acids. Deletions cut 3 bases from V and 8 bases from J, with 10 bases between. The CDR3 DNA is TGTGCCAGCAGTTTTAGGAGGGGAGAAAAACTGTTTTTT. Translation: CASSFRRGEKLFF.

This clonotype has at least ten counts. The chain uses TRBV6-2 or TRBV6-3 and TRBJ2-1; no definite D call. The germline V gene encodes CDR1 MNHEY and CDR2 SVGEGT. The CDR3 has 14 amino acids. Deletions cut 4 bases from V and 0 bases from J, with 7 bases between. The CDR3 loop reads CASSSPSSYNEQFF. CDR3 bases: TGTGCCAGCAGTTCGCCCAGCTCCTACAATGAGCAGTTCTTC.

V and J are TRBV11-2 and TRBJ2-1; D call uncertain. The CDR3 is 12 residues long. V was cut by 3 bases and J by 8 bases, with 8 bases left in between. Germline V gives CDR1 SGHAT, CDR2 FQNNGV. CDR3 sequence: CASSFGIHEQFF. In DNA, the CDR3 is TGTGCCAGCAGCTTTGGCATCCATGAGCAGTTCTTC.

The table lists this clonotype with many counts. The CDR3 sequence: CSALGQGANSPLHF. The CDR3 coding sequence is TGCAGTGCTCTAGGACAGGGGGCCAATTCACCCCTCCACTTT. V is TRBV20-1 and J is TRBJ1-6; 11 bases agree with TRBD1. This CDR3 has 14 amino acids. Germline V CDR1 and CDR2: DFQATT, SNEGSKA (reference sequence). J gave up 7 bases and V 5 bases, and 4 bases lay outside the gene matches.

This clonotype showed up just a few times. This sequence joins TRBV3-1 and TRBJ2-2; TRBD1 might be the D (6 bases). Per germline, CDR1 LGHDT and CDR2 YNNKEL (reference sequence). The V end was cut by 3 bases, the J end by 4 bases, with 15 bases between. This CDR3 comprises 16 residues. DNA for the CDR3: TGTGCCAGCAGCCAGGCCGGGACAAAGGGCACCGGGGAGCTGTTTTTT. This gives the protein CASSQAGTKGTGELFF.

The chain carries TRBV27 and TRBJ2-3; TRBD2 matches at 8 bases. In germline, CDR1 is MNHEY, CDR2 SMNVEV (reference sequence). The V and J ends lost 2 bases and 0 bases, in that order; junction bases with no gene match: 4. This CDR3 spans 16 amino acids. The CDR3 DNA reads as TGTGCCAGCAGTTTAGGGACTAGGACGAGCACAGATACGCAGTATTTT. Residues: CASSLGTRTSTDTQYF.

The V gene is TRBV27, the J gene TRBJ2-7; 9 nucleotides line up with TRBD2. J lost 2 bases, V lost 0 bases, and 5 bases had no gene match. CDR1 and CDR2 from the germline V gene are MNHEY and SMNVEV (reference sequence). The CDR3 sequence is 16 residues long. The CDR3 coding sequence is TGTGCCAGCAGTTTATCCCCCGGCGGGAGGGCCTACGAGCAGTACTTC. Translating it yields CASSLSPGGRAYEQYF.

Regarding this clonotype: A clone one base away is much larger, so this may be a read error. J is TRBJ1-5 and V is TRBV2; D call uncertain. Germline CDR1 SNHLY, CDR2 FYNNEI. Trimming took 8 bases from V and 3 from J, leaving 11 bases between them. The length of the CDR3 is 13 residues. In DNA form, the CDR3 reads TGTGCCAGCCGTCTGGGAATCAATCAGCCCCAGCATTTT. As protein: CASRLGINQPQHF.

By share, this clonotype ranks as medium-sized. The rearrangement links TRBV27 to TRBJ2-7, with D perhaps matching TRBD2 (5 bases). V was trimmed by 6 bases and J by 6 bases, leaving 15 bases between them. Germline loops: CDR1 MNHEY, CDR2 SMNVEV (reference sequence). The CDR3 totals 13 residues. CDR3 amino acids: CASSPTVEAEQYF. The DNA of the CDR3 is TGTGCCAGCAGCCCGACTGTGGAGGCCGAGCAGTACTTC.

The gene calls are TRBV5-1 and TRBJ2-5; a possible D gene is TRBD1 (5 bases). This CDR3 has 16 amino acids. Germline V lookup: CDR1 SGHRS, CDR2 YFSETQ. V was cut by 1 base and J by 5 bases, with 18 bases left in between. CDR3 loop: CASSLHGRGVEETQYF. For the CDR3, the DNA is TGCGCCAGCAGCTTGCATGGTAGGGGCGTGGAGGAGACCCAGTACTTC.

This clonotype has a handful of counts. At one boundary the junction diverges from the germline segment, which might be a read error. The rearrangement uses TRBV7-2 and TRBJ1-4; 10 bases match TRBD1. The CDR3 contains 17 residues. Germline CDR1 reads SGHTA; CDR2 reads FQGNSA. The CDR3 DNA is TGTGCCTGCAGCTTAGTGGTAGGGGACAGGGGTGATGAAAAACTGTTTTTT. This encodes CACSLVVGDRGDEKLFF.

This clonotype appeared a few times. The chain joins TRBV5-1 to TRBJ2-5; 7 nucleotides align to TRBD2. The CDR3 spans 15 residues. The germline CDR1 and CDR2 sequences are SGHRS and YFSETQ. Germline trimming cut 2 bases from V and 5 bases from J; bases unmatched to any gene: 9. CDR3 bases: TGCGCCAGCAGCTTCAGACTAGCCCGGGGGGAGACCCAGTACTTC. It translates to CASSFRLARGETQYF.

This clonotype has a count of ten or more. The rearrangement links TRBV12-3 or TRBV12-4 to TRBJ2-3, with 7 nucleotides matching TRBD2. V gave up 2 bases and J gave up 4 bases; unmatched junction bases: 12. The CDR3 totals 17 residues. For the CDR3, the DNA is TGTGCCAGCAGTTTAACCCTAAGCGGACTAGACCCAGATACGCAGTATTTT. Its translation: CASSLTLSGLDPDTQYF.

This clonotype was detected many times. The chain uses TRBV20-1 and TRBJ2-4, with 7 bases lining up with TRBD2. The CDR3 sequence is 15 residues long. From germline, CDR1 is DFQATT and CDR2 SNEGSKA (reference sequence). Trimming removed 3 bases from V and 6 bases from J; junction bases left unmatched: 11. The CDR3 is CSASSGGVAGNIQYF. CDR3 in DNA: TGCAGTGCTAGTTCGGGCGGGGTAGCGGGAAACATTCAGTACTTC.

In its sample, this clonotype was seen many times. The chain employs TRBV4-2 and TRBJ2-7; possibly TRBD1 for D (5 bases). The CDR3 loop spans 16 amino acids. The germline CDR1 and CDR2 sequences are LGHNA and YNFKEQ. V was trimmed by 0 bases and J by 2 bases, leaving 14 bases between them. Written as DNA, the CDR3 is TGTGCCAGCAGCCAAGAGTTAAATGACAGACCCTACGAGCAGTACTTC. Its translation is CASSQELNDRPYEQYF.

In its sample, this clonotype was seen a few times. The genes are TRBV12-3 or TRBV12-4 and TRBJ2-1; maybe TRBD2 (5 bases). The CDR3 loop spans 10 amino acids. V was pared by 8 bases and J by 10 bases, with 9 bases between. The CDR3 is CASPTGEQFF. In nucleotides, the CDR3 is TGTGCCAGCCCGACGGGGGAGCAGTTCTTC.

This clonotype was observed at least ten times. The CDR3, as DNA: TGTGCCAGCACCTTCTCAGTCTCTGGGGCCAACGTCCTGACTTTC. As protein: CASTFSVSGANVLTF. This rearrangement joins TRBV6-6 to TRBJ2-6; no clear D gene. From germline, CDR1 is MNHNY and CDR2 SVGAGI (reference sequence). The CDR3 has 15 amino acids. The V gene lost 7 bases and the J gene lost 0 bases, with 10 bases spanning the gap.

In this sample, this clonotype turned up a few times. The chain recombines TRBV28 with TRBJ2-7, with D perhaps TRBD1 (6 bases). The CDR3 is 15 residues long. The V gene lost 6 bases and the J gene lost 3 bases, with 18 bases spanning the gap. Looked up from germline, CDR1 is MDHEN and CDR2 is SYDVKM. The CDR3 here is CASRGDNARIYEQYF. CDR3 sequence (DNA): TGTGCCAGCAGGGGGGACAACGCCAGAATCTACGAGCAGTACTTC.

J is TRBJ2-6 and V is TRBV28, with TRBD2 matching over 15 bases. The trim removed 6 bases at V and 4 bases at J, leaving 19 bases unmatched. The CDR3 totals 22 residues. Germline loops: CDR1 MDHEN, CDR2 SYDVKM. CDR3 residues: CASSPGRRTSGRAFPGANVLTF. CDR3 nucleotide sequence: TGTGCCAGCAGCCCCGGACGACGGACTAGCGGGAGGGCCTTCCCCGGGGCCAACGTCCTGACTTTC. Full variable domain (missing parts from reference TRBV28 and TRBJ2-6): DVKVTQSSRYLVKRTGEKVFLECVQDMDHENMFWYRQDPGLGLRLIYFSYDVKMKEKGDIPEGYSVSREKKERFSLILESASTNQTSMYLCASSPGRRTSGRAFPGANVLTFGAGSRLTVL.